These T cell receptor beta chains were read from a single sample in a study of identical twins. TCRdb reprocessed the 5' RACE reads with MiXCR, giving one entry per CDR3 protein. The sample lists roughly 540,000 distinct CDR3 sequences; around 20% were seen once. The same specimen was also included in a second study, on T cells expressing NK-cell markers.

Sample: CD4+ T cells sorted from blood. The receptors derive from a woman aged 18-30 years in good health. The CDR3 runs from the conserved cysteine through the conserved F or W. Each record gives: J gene, V gene, D gene, clone size, CDR3 protein, CDR3 DNA. A D gene is named only where the DNA matches it firmly. The size entry is marked missing in some rows and otherwise reads once, few, many or a size class.

TRBJ2-3	TRBV10-3	NA	once	CAIGRQDTDTQYF	TGTGCCATCGGGAGACAGGACACAGATACGCAGTATTTT
TRBJ2-1	TRBV7-9	TRBD2	few	CASSLRSSGGFYNEQFF	TGTGCCAGCAGCTTACGGTCTAGCGGGGGTTTCTACAATGAGCAGTTCTTC
TRBJ2-1	TRBV20-1	NA	NA	CSATRPRAQNEQFF	TGCAGTGCTACTCGCCCCCGGGCCCAAAATGAGCAGTTCTTC
TRBJ2-3	TRBV12-3/TRBV12-4	TRBD2	few	CASSLRPWLAGATDTQYF	TGTGCCAGCAGTTTACGCCCCTGGCTAGCGGGAGCCACAGATACGCAGTATTTT
TRBJ2-3	TRBV11-2	NA	NA	CASSSTSFGGTDTQYF	TGTGCCAGCAGCTCAACTTCTTTCGGGGGCACAGATACGCAGTATTTT
TRBJ1-6	TRBV6-2/TRBV6-3	NA	NA	CASSYRTPLTSSSYNSPLHF	TGTGCCAGCAGTTACCGAACACCCTTGACCAGTAGCTCCTATAATTCACCCCTCCACTTT
TRBJ2-7	TRBV5-5	TRBD1	NA	CASSPEQGADHEQYF	TGTGCCAGCAGCCCGGAGCAGGGGGCTGACCACGAGCAGTACTTC
TRBJ2-7	TRBV12-3/TRBV12-4	TRBD2	many	CASANREGAVAYEQYF	TGTGCCAGCGCTAACCGGGAGGGCGCCGTGGCCTACGAGCAGTACTTC
TRBJ1-5	TRBV20-1	NA	NA	CSARDVHGNNQPQHF	TGCAGTGCTAGGGACGTTCACGGGAACAATCAGCCCCAGCATTTT
TRBJ2-1	TRBV15	TRBD2	few	CATSRDLPGTRVTEQFF	TGTGCCACCAGCAGAGACCTCCCCGGGACTAGAGTCACTGAGCAGTTCTTC
TRBJ2-1	TRBV4-1	NA	NA	CASSRDYSYNEQFF	TGCGCCAGCAGCAGAGACTACTCCTACAATGAGCAGTTCTTC
TRBJ2-1	TRBV10-2	TRBD2	NA	CASSGGWAGAYNEQFF	TGCGCCAGCAGTGGGGGCTGGGCGGGGGCCTACAATGAGCAGTTCTTC
TRBJ1-5	TRBV20-1	NA	many	CSAKFGSYSNQPQHF	TGCAGTGCTAAGTTCGGCAGCTATAGCAATCAGCCCCAGCATTTT
TRBJ2-5	TRBV29-1	NA	many	CSGGQETQYF	TGCAGCGGAGGGCAGGAGACCCAGTACTTC
TRBJ2-1	TRBV11-2	NA	few	CASRPRTLRHEQFF	TGTGCCAGCCGCCCTCGCACGTTAAGGCATGAGCAGTTCTTC
TRBJ2-2	TRBV5-1	TRBD1	many	CASSTNRGTGELFF	TGCGCCAGCAGCACGAACAGGGGCACCGGGGAGCTGTTTTTT
TRBJ2-3	TRBV9	TRBD2	NA	CASSVGREVDTQYF	TGTGCCAGCAGCGTAGGGCGGGAGGTAGATACGCAGTATTTT
TRBJ2-5	TRBV9	NA	NA	CARTPGTQYF	TGTGCCAGGACACCGGGGACCCAGTACTTC
TRBJ1-3	TRBV11-2	NA	NA	CASSLGYGGNTIYF	TGTGCCAGCAGCTTAGGTTACGGAGGAAACACCATATATTTT
TRBJ2-1	TRBV15	NA	few	CATSRDVLGGQFF	TGTGCCACCAGCAGAGATGTCCTGGGGGGGCAGTTCTTC
TRBJ1-1	TRBV11-2	NA	NA	CASSLSAGRLSEAFF	TGTGCCAGCAGCTTAAGTGCAGGGCGTTTATCTGAAGCTTTCTTT
TRBJ2-1	TRBV20-1	TRBD2	NA	CSAIVPGLAGGYNEQFF	TGCAGTGCTATCGTTCCAGGACTAGCGGGAGGTTACAATGAGCAGTTCTTC
TRBJ2-7	TRBV5-6	NA	NA	CASSLGGRRLWEQYF	TGTGCCAGCAGCTTGGGGGGCCGGCGTTTATGGGAGCAGTACTTC